Given below is one TCR beta chain in context. This entry belongs to a study of shared clonotypes between healthy human individuals. V shed 3 bases, J shed 2 bases, and the junction held 2 bases outside the gene matches. Germline-derived CDR1 and CDR2 are SGHRS and YFSETQ. The CDR3 consists of 14 residues. Every subset had its genomic DNA shared out evenly among several immunoSEQ plates. Generated by immunoSEQ multiplex PCR, the TCRdb table keeps only in-frame clones and is missing some. The sample shows some 240,000 clones, 65% of them seen only once. The receptor was isolated from a man aged 25 to 45 in good health. The sample was memory CD4+ T cells sorted from blood. Subset defined: CD45RA-negative fraction. The chain has TRBV5-1 and TRBJ1-3; 7 nucleotides match TRBD1. CDR3 DNA: TGCGCCAGCAGCTCCCAGGGGGCTGGAAACACCATATATTTT. It specifies CASSSQGAGNTIYF. Based on the CDR3 plus reference TRBV5-1 and TRBJ1-3, the full variable domain is KAGVTQTPRYLIKTRGQQVTLSCSPISGHRSVSWYQQTPGQGLQFLFEYFSETQRNKGNFPGRFSGRQFSNSRSEMNVSTLELGDSALYLCASSSQGAGNTIYFGEGSWLTVV.